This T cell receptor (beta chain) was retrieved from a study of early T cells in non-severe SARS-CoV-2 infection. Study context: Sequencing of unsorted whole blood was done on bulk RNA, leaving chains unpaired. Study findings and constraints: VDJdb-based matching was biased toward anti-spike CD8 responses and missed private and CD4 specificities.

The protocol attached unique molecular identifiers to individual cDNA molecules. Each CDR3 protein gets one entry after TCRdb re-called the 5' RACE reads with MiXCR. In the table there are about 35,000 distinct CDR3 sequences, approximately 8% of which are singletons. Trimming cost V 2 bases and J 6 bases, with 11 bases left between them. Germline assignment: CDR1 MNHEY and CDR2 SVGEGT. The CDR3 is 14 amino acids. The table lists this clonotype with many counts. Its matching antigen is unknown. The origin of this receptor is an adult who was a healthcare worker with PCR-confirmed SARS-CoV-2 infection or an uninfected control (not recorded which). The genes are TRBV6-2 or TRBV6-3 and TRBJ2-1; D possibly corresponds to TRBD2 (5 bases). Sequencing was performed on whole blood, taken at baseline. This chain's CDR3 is CASSYVEGPNEQFF. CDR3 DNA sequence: TGTGCCAGCAGTTACGTAGAGGGCCCCAATGAGCAGTTCTTC.